This T cell receptor (beta chain) derives from a study of a mutant IDH1 vaccine in newly diagnosed glioma. Study background: The study started vaccination 4-6 weeks after radiotherapy alone, or with temozolomide cycles. Treated patients had a mean age of around 40 years and a sex split that was approximately 62% male and roughly 38% female.

The repertoire was sequenced with immunoSEQ multiplex PCR; TCRdb's copy has only in-frame clones and lacks some. The repertoire has under 70,000 clones, about 86% of them found once; the top ten carry about 7%. Trimming at V came to 2 bases and at J to 6 bases, leaving 2 bases not matched to a gene. Germline CDR1 is SGHRS and CDR2 is YFSETQ. This CDR3 is built from 12 residues. Notes on this clone: Its target is unknown.

Documented time point: week 5, during vaccination. Every single dose of the vaccine, 300 ug of mutant IDH1 20-mer peptide, came with topical imiquimod. Study results and caveats: Vaccine-induced immune responses occurred in under 95% of patients.

The V and J genes are TRBV5-1 and TRBJ2-7; 7 bases are shared with TRBD1. The sample here was PBMCs, taken from a glioma patient whose treatment included an IDH1 peptide vaccine. This clonotype was sampled from a woman aged 45-65 years with glioma. The CDR3 nucleotides read TGCGCCAGCAGCTTACAGGGGCGCGAGCAGTACTTC. It yields the protein CASSLQGREQYF.